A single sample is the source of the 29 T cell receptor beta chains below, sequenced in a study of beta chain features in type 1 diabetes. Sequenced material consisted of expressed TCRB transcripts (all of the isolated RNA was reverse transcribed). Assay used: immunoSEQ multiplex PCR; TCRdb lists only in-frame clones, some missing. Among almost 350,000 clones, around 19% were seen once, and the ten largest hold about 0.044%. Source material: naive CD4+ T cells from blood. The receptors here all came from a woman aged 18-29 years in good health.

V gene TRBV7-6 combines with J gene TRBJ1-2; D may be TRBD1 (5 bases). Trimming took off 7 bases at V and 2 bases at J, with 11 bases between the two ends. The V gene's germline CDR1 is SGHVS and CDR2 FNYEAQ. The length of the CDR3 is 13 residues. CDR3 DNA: TGTGCCAGCAAGGGGTTTGACAACTATGGCTACACCTTC. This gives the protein CASKGFDNYGYTF.

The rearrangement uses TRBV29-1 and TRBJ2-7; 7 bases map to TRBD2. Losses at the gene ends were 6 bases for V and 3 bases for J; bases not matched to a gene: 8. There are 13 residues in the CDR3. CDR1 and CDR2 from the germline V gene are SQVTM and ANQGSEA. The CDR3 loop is CSVGGEGFYEQYF. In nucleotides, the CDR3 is TGCAGCGTGGGGGGGGAGGGCTTCTACGAGCAGTACTTC.

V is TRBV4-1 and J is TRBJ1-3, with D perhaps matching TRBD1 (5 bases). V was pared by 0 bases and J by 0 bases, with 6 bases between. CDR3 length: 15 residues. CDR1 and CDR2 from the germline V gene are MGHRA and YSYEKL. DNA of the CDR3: TGCGCCAGCAGCCAAGATCAGGGCTCTGGAAACACCATATATTTT. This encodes CASSQDQGSGNTIYF.

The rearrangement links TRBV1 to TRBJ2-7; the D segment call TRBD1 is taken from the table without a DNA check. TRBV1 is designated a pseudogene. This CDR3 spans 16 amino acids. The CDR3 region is CTSSHRTGGLGYEQYF. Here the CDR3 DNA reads TGCACCAGCAGTCATAGGACAGGGGGCTTAGGCTACGAGCAGTACTTC.

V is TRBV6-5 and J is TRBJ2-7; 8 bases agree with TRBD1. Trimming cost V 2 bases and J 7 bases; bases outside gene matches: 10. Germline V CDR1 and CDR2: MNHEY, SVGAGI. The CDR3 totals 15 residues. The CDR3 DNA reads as TGTGCCAGCAGTTACGGGCGACAGGGGCGACGGGAGCAGTACTTC. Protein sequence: CASSYGRQGRREQYF.

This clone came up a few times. In DNA form, the CDR3 reads TGTGCCTGGATGCGGGGGGGTTCTCTTAACACAGATACGCAGTATTTT. Translated, it gives CAWMRGGSLNTDTQYF. The rearrangement joins TRBV30 to TRBJ2-3, with 9 nucleotides matching TRBD2. The CDR3 is 16 amino acids. Germline V gene sequence: CDR1 GTSNPN, CDR2 SVGIG (reference sequence). V was clipped by 4 bases and J by 2 bases; unmatched bases: 10. The variable domain in full, completed from reference TRBV30 and TRBJ2-3, reads SQTIHQWPATLVQPVGSPLSLECTVEGTSNPNLYWYRQAAGRGLQLLFYSVGIGQISSEVPQNLSASRPQDRQFILSSKKLLLSDSGFYLCAWMRGGSLNTDTQYFGPGTRLTVL.

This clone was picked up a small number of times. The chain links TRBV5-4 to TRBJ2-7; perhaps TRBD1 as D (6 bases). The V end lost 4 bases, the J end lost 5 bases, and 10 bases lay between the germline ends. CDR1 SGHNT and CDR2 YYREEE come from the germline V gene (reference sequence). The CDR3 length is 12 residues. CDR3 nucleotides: TGTGCCAGCAGCCGCCCAGGGGACGAGCAGTACTTC. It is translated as CASSRPGDEQYF.

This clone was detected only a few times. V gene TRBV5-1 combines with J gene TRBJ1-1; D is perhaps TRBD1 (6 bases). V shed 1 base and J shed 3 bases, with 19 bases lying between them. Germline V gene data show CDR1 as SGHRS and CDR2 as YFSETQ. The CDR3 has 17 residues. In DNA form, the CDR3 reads TGCGCCAGCAGCTTGCGGCCGGGGGGCGCGGGGGACACTGAAGCTTTCTTT. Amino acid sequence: CASSLRPGGAGDTEAFF.

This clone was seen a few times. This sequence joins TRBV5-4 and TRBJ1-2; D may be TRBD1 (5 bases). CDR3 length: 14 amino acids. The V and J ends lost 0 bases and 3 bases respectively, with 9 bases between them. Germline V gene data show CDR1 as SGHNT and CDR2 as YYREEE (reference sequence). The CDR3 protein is CASSLVGGDYGYTF. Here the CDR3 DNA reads TGTGCCAGCAGCTTGGTCGGAGGGGACTATGGCTACACCTTC. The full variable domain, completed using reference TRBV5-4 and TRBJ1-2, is ETGVTQSPTHLIKTRGQQVTLRCSSQSGHNTVSWYQQALGQGPQFIFQYYREEENGRGNFPPRFSGLQFPNYSSELNVNALELDDSALYLCASSLVGGDYGYTFGSGTRLTVV.

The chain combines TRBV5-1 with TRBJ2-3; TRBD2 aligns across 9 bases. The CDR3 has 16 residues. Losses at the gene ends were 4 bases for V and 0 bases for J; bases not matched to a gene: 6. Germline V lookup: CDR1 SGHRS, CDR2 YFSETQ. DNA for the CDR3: TGCGCCAGCAGCACAGGACTAGCGATAAGCACAGATACGCAGTATTTT. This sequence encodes CASSTGLAISTDTQYF.

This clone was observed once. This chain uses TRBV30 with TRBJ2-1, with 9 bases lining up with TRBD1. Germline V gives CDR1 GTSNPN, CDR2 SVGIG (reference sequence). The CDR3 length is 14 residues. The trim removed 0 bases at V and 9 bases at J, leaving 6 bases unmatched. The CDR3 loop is CAWSVRDRVSEQFF. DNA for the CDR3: TGTGCCTGGAGTGTAAGGGACAGGGTTAGTGAGCAGTTCTTC.

The CDR3 sequence is CSVPKGSSSYNEQFF. Written as DNA, the CDR3 is TGCAGCGTACCCAAGGGGTCCAGCTCCTACAATGAGCAGTTCTTC. The V and J genes are TRBV29-1 and TRBJ2-1, with D tentatively TRBD1 (5 bases). Germline V lookup: CDR1 SQVTM, CDR2 ANQGSEA. The germline V and J ends were trimmed by 6 bases and 0 bases, with 15 bases remaining between them. This CDR3 has 15 residues.

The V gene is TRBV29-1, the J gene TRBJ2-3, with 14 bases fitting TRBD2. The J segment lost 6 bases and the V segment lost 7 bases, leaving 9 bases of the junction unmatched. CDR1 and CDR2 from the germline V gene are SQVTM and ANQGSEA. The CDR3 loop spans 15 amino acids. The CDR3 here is CSGWHRTSGGDTQYF. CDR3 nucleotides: TGCAGCGGCTGGCACAGGACTAGCGGGGGGGATACGCAGTATTTT.

This chain's CDR3 is CASSRGTNEQYF. CDR3 DNA: TGTGCCAGCAGCCGCGGTACCAACGAGCAGTACTTC. V and J are TRBV11-2 and TRBJ2-7; no firm D call. There are 12 residues in the CDR3. Trimming took off 5 bases at V and 5 bases at J, with 10 bases between the two ends. The germline CDR1 and CDR2 sequences are SGHAT and FQNNGV. The variable domain in full, with the rest retrieved from reference TRBV11-2 and TRBJ2-7, is EAGVAQSPRYKIIEKRQSVAFWCNPISGHATLYWYQQILGQGPKLLIQFQNNGVVDDSQLPKDRFSAERLKGVDSTLKIQPAKLEDSAVYLCASSRGTNEQYFGPGTRLTVT.

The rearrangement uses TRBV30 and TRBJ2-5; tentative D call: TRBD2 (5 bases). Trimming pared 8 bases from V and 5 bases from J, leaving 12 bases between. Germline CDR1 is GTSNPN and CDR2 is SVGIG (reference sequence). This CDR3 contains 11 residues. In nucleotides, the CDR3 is TGTGCCCGAGGGAATTTGGAGACCCAGTACTTC. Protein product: CARGNLETQYF.

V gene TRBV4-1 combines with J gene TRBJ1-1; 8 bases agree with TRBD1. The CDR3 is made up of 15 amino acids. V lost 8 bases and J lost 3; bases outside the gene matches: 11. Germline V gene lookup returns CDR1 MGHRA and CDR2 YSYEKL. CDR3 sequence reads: CASRNPTGADTEAFF. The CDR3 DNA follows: TGCGCCAGCCGTAACCCGACAGGGGCGGACACTGAAGCTTTCTTT.

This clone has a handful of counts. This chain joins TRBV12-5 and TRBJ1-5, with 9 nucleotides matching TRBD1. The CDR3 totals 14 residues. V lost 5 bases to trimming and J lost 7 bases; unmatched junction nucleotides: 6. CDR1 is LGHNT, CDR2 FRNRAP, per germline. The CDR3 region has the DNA TGTGCTAGTGGTATCACAGGGGGCGGGCAGCCCCAGCATTTT. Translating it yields CASGITGGGQPQHF.

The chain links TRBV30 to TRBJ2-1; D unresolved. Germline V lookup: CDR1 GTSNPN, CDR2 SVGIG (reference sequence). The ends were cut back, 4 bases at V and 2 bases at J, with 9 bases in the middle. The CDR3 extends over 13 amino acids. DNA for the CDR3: TGTGCCTGGATAGCAAGGACCTACAATGAGCAGTTCTTC. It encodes CAWIARTYNEQFF. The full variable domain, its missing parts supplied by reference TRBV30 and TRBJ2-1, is SQTIHQWPATLVQPVGSPLSLECTVEGTSNPNLYWYRQAAGRGLQLLFYSVGIGQISSEVPQNLSASRPQDRQFILSSKKLLLSDSGFYLCAWIARTYNEQFFGPGTRLTVL.

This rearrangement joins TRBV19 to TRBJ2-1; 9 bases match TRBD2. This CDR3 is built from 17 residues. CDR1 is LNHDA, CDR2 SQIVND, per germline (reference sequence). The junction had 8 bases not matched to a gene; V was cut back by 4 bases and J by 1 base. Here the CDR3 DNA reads TGTGCCAGTAGTAGACAACCGACTAGCGGTTCCTACAATGAGCAGTTCTTC. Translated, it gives CASSRQPTSGSYNEQFF.

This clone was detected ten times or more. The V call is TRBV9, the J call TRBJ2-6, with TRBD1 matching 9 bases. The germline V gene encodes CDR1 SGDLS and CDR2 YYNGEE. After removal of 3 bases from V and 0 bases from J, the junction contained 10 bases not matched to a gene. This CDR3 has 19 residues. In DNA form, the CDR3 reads TGTGCCAGCAGCGCATCTATGGGGACAGGGAGCTCTGGGGCCAACGTCCTGACTTTC. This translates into CASSASMGTGSSGANVLTF.

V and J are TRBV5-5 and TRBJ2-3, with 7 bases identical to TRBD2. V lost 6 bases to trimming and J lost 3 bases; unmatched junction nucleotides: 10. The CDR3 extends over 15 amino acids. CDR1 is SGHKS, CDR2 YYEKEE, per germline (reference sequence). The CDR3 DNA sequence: TGTGCCAGCATCCCATGGGGGGGAGATACAGATACGCAGTATTTT. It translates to CASIPWGGDTDTQYF.

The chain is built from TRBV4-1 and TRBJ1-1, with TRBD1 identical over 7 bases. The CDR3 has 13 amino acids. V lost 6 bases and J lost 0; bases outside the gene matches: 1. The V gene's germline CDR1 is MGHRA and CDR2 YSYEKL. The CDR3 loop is CASRRGLNTEAFF. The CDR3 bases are TGCGCCAGCAGGAGGGGGCTGAACACTGAAGCTTTCTTT.

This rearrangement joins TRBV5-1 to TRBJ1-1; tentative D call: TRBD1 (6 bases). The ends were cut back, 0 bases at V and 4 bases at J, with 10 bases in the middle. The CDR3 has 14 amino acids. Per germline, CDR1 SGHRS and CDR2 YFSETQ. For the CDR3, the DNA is TGCGCCAGCAGCTTGGTAACCAGGGGCACTGAAGCTTTCTTT. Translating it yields CASSLVTRGTEAFF. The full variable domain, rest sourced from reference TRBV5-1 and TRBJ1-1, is KAGVTQTPRYLIKTRGQQVTLSCSPISGHRSVSWYQQTPGQGLQFLFEYFSETQRNKGNFPGRFSGRQFSNSRSEMNVSTLELGDSALYLCASSLVTRGTEAFFGQGTRLTVV.

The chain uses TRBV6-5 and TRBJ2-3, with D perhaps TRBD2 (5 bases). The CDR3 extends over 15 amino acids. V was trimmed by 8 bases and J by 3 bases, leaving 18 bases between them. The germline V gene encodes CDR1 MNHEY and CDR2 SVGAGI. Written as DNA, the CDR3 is TGTGCCAGCCGAGAACATGGAGGTGTGACAGATACGCAGTATTTT. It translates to CASREHGGVTDTQYF.

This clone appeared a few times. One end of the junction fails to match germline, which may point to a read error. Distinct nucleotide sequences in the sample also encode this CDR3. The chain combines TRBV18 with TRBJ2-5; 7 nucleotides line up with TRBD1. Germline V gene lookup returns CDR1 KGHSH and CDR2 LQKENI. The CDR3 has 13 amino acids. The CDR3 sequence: CASSPQGRETQYF. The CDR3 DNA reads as TGTGCCAGCTCCCCACAGGGGCGAGAGACCCAGTACTTC.

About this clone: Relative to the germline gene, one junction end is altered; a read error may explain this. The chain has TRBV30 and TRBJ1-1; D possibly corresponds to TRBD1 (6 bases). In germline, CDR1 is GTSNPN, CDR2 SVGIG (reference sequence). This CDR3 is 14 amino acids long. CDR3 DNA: TGTGCCTGGAGTGCCTGGAGTACCGGAAGGGGGATTCGCTTT. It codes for CAWSAWSTGRGIRF.

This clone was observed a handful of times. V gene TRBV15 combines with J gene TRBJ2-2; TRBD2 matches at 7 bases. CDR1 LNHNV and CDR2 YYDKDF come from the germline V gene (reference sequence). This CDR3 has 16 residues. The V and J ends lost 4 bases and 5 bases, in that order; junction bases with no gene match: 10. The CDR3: CATSKGSGIHTGELFF. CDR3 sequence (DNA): TGTGCCACCAGCAAAGGGAGCGGGATCCATACCGGGGAGCTGTTTTTT.

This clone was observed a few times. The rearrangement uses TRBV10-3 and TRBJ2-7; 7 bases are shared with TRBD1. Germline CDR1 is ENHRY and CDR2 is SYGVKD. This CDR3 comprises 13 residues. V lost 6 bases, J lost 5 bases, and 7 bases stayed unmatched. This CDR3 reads CAISQRQGDEQYF. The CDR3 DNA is TGTGCCATCAGCCAACGACAGGGAGACGAGCAGTACTTC.

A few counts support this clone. Here the CDR3 reads CASSPIAGQETQYF. The CDR3 coding sequence is TGTGCCAGCAGCCCCATAGCGGGACAAGAGACCCAGTACTTC. This rearrangement joins TRBV2 to TRBJ2-5; 8 bases agree with TRBD2. The CDR3 has 14 residues. Looked up from germline, CDR1 is SNHLY and CDR2 is FYNNEI. With 6 bases clipped from V and 2 bases from J, the junction kept 5 bases outside the gene matches.